These 23 T cell receptor beta chains were all obtained from the same sample, sequenced in a study of T-cell memory formation after mild COVID-19. Each CDR3 protein gets one entry after TCRdb re-called the 5' RACE reads with MiXCR. The repertoire holds approximately 300,000 distinct CDR3 sequences, with 15% to 20% as singletons. The sample was PBMCs or a T cell subset sorted from them (not recorded which). The receptors shown here come from a man aged 18 to 30 who had mild COVID-19 (a few samples of this study predate the infection). Cell type and time point are not known.

This clonotype appeared a few times. The V and J genes are TRBV4-1 and TRBJ2-4; D unclear. Trimming left V 0 bases short and J 3 bases short, with 6 bases between. The length of the CDR3 is 14 residues. The V gene's germline CDR1 is MGHRA and CDR2 YSYEKL. The CDR3 nucleotides are TGCGCCAGCAGCCAAGATGGCGGCAAAAACATTCAGTACTTC. This translates into CASSQDGGKNIQYF.

This clonotype was seen more than once but under ten times. This rearrangement joins TRBV4-2 to TRBJ2-3, with a weak D call TRBD2 (6 bases). The CDR3 length is 17 residues. V gave up 2 bases and J gave up 4 bases, with 19 bases separating them. The germline V gene has CDR1 LGHNA and CDR2 YNFKEQ. DNA for the CDR3: TGTGCCAGCAGCCAAAGCCCCGGGGGTATCCTCCCAGATACGCAGTATTTT. It yields the protein CASSQSPGGILPDTQYF.

The chain combines TRBV4-1 with TRBJ2-5; 8 bases match TRBD1. This CDR3 has 14 residues. Germline V gives CDR1 MGHRA, CDR2 YSYEKL. V lost 5 bases to trimming and J lost 5 bases; unmatched junction nucleotides: 7. In DNA form, the CDR3 reads TGCGCCAGCAGCGCCCAGGGGGCGCGGGAGACCCAGTACTTC. Protein: CASSAQGARETQYF.

This clonotype was picked up a small number of times. The chain couples TRBV25-1 to TRBJ1-2, with D perhaps TRBD1 (5 bases). V shed 8 bases and J shed 8 bases, with 12 bases lying between them. The CDR3 has 11 residues. Germline V gene data show CDR1 as MGHDK and CDR2 as SYGVNS. This CDR3 reads CASWRGGGYTF. The CDR3, as DNA: TGTGCCAGCTGGCGGGGGGGAGGCTACACCTTC.

This clonotype was detected only a few times. V usage is TRBV12-3 or TRBV12-4 and J usage is TRBJ2-2; D remains unclear. The CDR3 totals 13 residues. V lost 8 bases and J lost 2, with 9 bases in between. The CDR3 sequence: CASFQDNTGELFF. CDR3 sequence (DNA): TGTGCCAGCTTCCAGGATAACACCGGGGAGCTGTTTTTT.

This clonotype has just a few counts. CDR3 region: CSAIWDTANEKLFF. The CDR3 DNA follows: TGCAGTGCTATATGGGACACAGCTAATGAAAAACTGTTTTTT. V gene TRBV20-1 combines with J gene TRBJ1-4, with D perhaps TRBD1 (6 bases). Deletions cut 4 bases from V and 3 bases from J, with 12 bases between. CDR3 length equals 14 residues. The germline gives CDR1 DFQATT, CDR2 SNEGSKA (reference sequence).

This clonotype was counted only a few times. This rearrangement joins TRBV29-1 to TRBJ1-5, with D hard to call. Germline V gene sequence: CDR1 SQVTM, CDR2 ANQGSEA. The CDR3 covers 15 residues. V lost 6 bases, J lost 0 bases, and 15 bases lay in between. The CDR3 DNA follows: TGCAGCGTCGCCTGGGAGCAGGATAGCAATCAGCCCCAGCATTTT. It yields the protein CSVAWEQDSNQPQHF.

The gene calls are TRBV5-1 and TRBJ2-3; D call uncertain. Germline loops: CDR1 SGHRS, CDR2 YFSETQ. The length of the CDR3 is 12 residues. Trimming stripped 4 bases from V and 6 bases from J, with 9 bases between. CDR3 residues: CASSTEADTQYF. In nucleotides, the CDR3 is TGCGCCAGCAGCACCGAAGCGGATACGCAGTATTTT. The entire variable domain, with the rest obtained from reference TRBV5-1 and TRBJ2-3, is as follows: KAGVTQTPRYLIKTRGQQVTLSCSPISGHRSVSWYQQTPGQGLQFLFEYFSETQRNKGNFPGRFSGRQFSNSRSEMNVSTLELGDSALYLCASSTEADTQYFGPGTRLTVL.

The chain joins TRBV2 to TRBJ1-5; 7 bases map to TRBD1. Germline CDR1 and CDR2: SNHLY and FYNNEI. The CDR3 contains 13 residues. With V trimmed by 8 bases and J by 4 bases, 5 bases remained unmatched. The CDR3 DNA is TGTGCCAGCGGGGACAGCCTTAATCAGCCCCAGCATTTT. This gives the protein CASGDSLNQPQHF.

There are a few counts of this clonotype. The CDR3 DNA is TGCGCCAGCAGCTATCTAGCGGGGGGGATGACTAGCACAGATACGCAGTATTTT. Its translation: CASSYLAGGMTSTDTQYF. This chain uses TRBV5-1 with TRBJ2-3; the match to TRBD2 covers 12 bases. CDR1 SGHRS and CDR2 YFSETQ come from the germline V gene. The CDR3 totals 18 residues. Trimming at V came to 3 bases and at J to 0 bases, leaving 8 bases not matched to a gene.

This sequence joins TRBV3-1 and TRBJ1-6, with D perhaps TRBD1 (6 bases). The V gene lost 1 base and the J gene lost 10 bases, with 14 bases spanning the gap. The germline CDR1 and CDR2 sequences are LGHDT and YNNKEL (reference sequence). The CDR3 runs 15 residues. The CDR3 spells CASSQAAGGGSPLHF. In DNA form, the CDR3 reads TGTGCCAGCAGCCAAGCCGCCGGGGGCGGCTCACCCCTCCACTTT.

The genes are TRBV5-6 and TRBJ1-3, with D hard to call. V lost 3 bases and J lost 5, with 9 bases in between. The CDR3 contains 13 residues. CDR1 is SGHDT and CDR2 is YYEEEE in the germline V gene. CDR3 nucleotides: TGTGCCAGCAGCTGGCAGAAGAGAAACACCATATATTTT. Its translation is CASSWQKRNTIYF. The variable domain in full, with the rest retrieved from reference TRBV5-6 and TRBJ1-3, is DAGVTQSPTHLIKTRGQQVTLRCSPKSGHDTVSWYQQALGQGPQFIFQYYEEEERQRGNFPDRFSGHQFPNYSSELNVNALLLGDSALYLCASSWQKRNTIYFGEGSWLTVV.

This clonotype was detected once. The chain recombines TRBV6-1 with TRBJ1-5; possibly TRBD1 for D (6 bases). Germline assignment: CDR1 MNHNS and CDR2 SASEGT. V gave up 5 bases and J gave up 7 bases, with 21 bases separating them. The CDR3 length is 16 residues. The CDR3 reads CASSRPLQGEGQPQHF. The CDR3 DNA sequence: TGTGCCAGCAGTAGACCACTACAGGGAGAAGGGCAGCCCCAGCATTTT.

This clonotype was found a few times. This rearrangement joins TRBV5-4 to TRBJ2-3; perhaps TRBD2 as D (6 bases). CDR1 SGHNT and CDR2 YYREEE come from the germline V gene (reference sequence). This CDR3 contains 14 residues. V was shortened by 4 bases and J by 4 bases, with 13 bases between the two germline ends. As DNA, the CDR3 is TGTGCCAGCAGCCCAACGGGGGACTCAGATACGCAGTATTTT. It specifies CASSPTGDSDTQYF.

There are a few counts of this clonotype. The CDR3 bases are TGTGCCAGCAGCTCACGAAGTAGCAATCAGCCCCAGCATTTT. It codes for CASSSRSSNQPQHF. The rearrangement joins TRBV7-2 to TRBJ1-5; D gene ambiguous. This CDR3 is built from 14 residues. CDR1 is SGHTA, CDR2 FQGNSA, per germline. Deletions cut 4 bases from V and 0 bases from J, with 7 bases between.

This clonotype was seen only a few times. The chain combines TRBV4-2 with TRBJ2-5; 8 nucleotides align to TRBD2. V lost 5 bases and J lost 4; bases outside the gene matches: 6. The germline gives CDR1 LGHNA, CDR2 YNFKEQ. CDR3 length equals 14 residues. CDR3 coding DNA: TGTGCCAGCAGCGAGACTAGCGCAGGAGAGACCCAGTACTTC. This codes for CASSETSAGETQYF.

This clonotype has just a few counts. The V gene is TRBV7-2, the J gene TRBJ1-2; D perhaps matches TRBD1 (5 bases). Germline values: CDR1 SGHTA, CDR2 FQGNSA. CDR3 size: 12 residues. V lost 3 bases to trimming and J lost 12 bases, with 14 bases between them. The CDR3 region is CASSLDISLNTF. The CDR3 DNA reads as TGTGCCAGCAGCTTGGACATATCTCTAAACACCTTC.

The V and J genes are TRBV27 and TRBJ2-5, with TRBD2 matching 7 bases. The CDR3 is made up of 15 amino acids. V was pared by 7 bases and J by 2 bases, with 10 bases of the junction left unmatched. Per germline, CDR1 MNHEY and CDR2 SMNVEV (reference sequence). CDR3 residues: CASKRWEGIQETQYF. DNA of the CDR3: TGTGCCAGCAAGAGGTGGGAGGGGATACAAGAGACCCAGTACTTC.

This clonotype was counted a few times. The V call is TRBV7-9, the J call TRBJ1-1; D is unclear. The CDR3 has 15 amino acids. Germline CDR1 is SEHNR and CDR2 is FQNEAQ (reference sequence). The V end was cut by 0 bases, the J end by 2 bases, with 10 bases between. CDR3 residues: CASSLAGRGNTEAFF. CDR3 bases: TGTGCCAGCAGCTTAGCAGGACGGGGAAACACTGAAGCTTTCTTT.

This clonotype was counted a few times. The chain couples TRBV7-6 to TRBJ1-5; D not resolved. Per the germline V gene, CDR1 is SGHVS and CDR2 is FNYEAQ. V lost 0 bases and J 0 bases, leaving 3 bases between the germline ends. The CDR3 contains 14 residues. The CDR3 is CASSLASSNQPQHF. Written as DNA, the CDR3 is TGTGCCAGCAGCTTAGCCAGTAGCAATCAGCCCCAGCATTTT.

The CDR3 loop reads CATSESGTGSGELFF. In DNA, the CDR3 is TGTGCCACCAGTGAATCCGGGACAGGGTCCGGGGAGCTGTTTTTT. The chain has TRBV24-1 and TRBJ2-2, with TRBD1 matching over 9 bases. V lost 4 bases to trimming and J lost 6 bases; unmatched junction nucleotides: 5. The CDR3 consists of 15 residues. From germline, CDR1 is KGHDR and CDR2 SFDVKD.

The gene calls are TRBV11-2 and TRBJ1-3; the match to TRBD1 covers 7 bases. Germline V gives CDR1 SGHAT, CDR2 FQNNGV. Trimming at V came to 5 bases and at J to 4 bases, leaving 8 bases not matched to a gene. The CDR3 runs 15 residues. CDR3 residues: CASSAGTAPGNTIYF. CDR3 DNA: TGTGCCAGCAGCGCCGGGACAGCTCCCGGAAACACCATATATTTT.

This clonotype was counted only a few times. Possible read error: a much larger clone is one base away. CDR3 residues: CASSWGGRETQYF. The CDR3 DNA is TGCGCCAGCAGCTGGGGGGGCCGGGAGACCCAGTACTTC. The chain combines TRBV5-1 with TRBJ2-5; D possibly corresponds to TRBD2 (7 bases). The germline V gene encodes CDR1 SGHRS and CDR2 YFSETQ. This CDR3 region has 13 residues. V lost 3 bases and J lost 5, with 11 bases in between.